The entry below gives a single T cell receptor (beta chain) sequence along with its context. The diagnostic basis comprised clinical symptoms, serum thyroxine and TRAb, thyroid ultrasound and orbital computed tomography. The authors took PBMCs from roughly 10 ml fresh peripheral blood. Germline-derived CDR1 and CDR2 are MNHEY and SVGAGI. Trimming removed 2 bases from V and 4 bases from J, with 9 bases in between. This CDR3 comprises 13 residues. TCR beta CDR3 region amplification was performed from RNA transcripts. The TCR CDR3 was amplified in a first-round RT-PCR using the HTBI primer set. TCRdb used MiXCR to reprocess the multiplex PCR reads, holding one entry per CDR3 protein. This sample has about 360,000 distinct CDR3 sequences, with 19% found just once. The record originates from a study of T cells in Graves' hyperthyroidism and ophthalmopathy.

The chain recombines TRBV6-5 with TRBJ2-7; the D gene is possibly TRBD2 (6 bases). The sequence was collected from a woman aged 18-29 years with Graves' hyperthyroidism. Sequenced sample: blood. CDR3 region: CASSYGGVYEQYF. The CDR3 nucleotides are TGTGCCAGCAGTTACGGCGGGGTATACGAGCAGTACTTC.